Following are 23 T cell receptor beta chains from one sample sequenced in a study of T-cell reconstitution after alpha-beta-depleted transplantation in children. TCRbeta library construction was performed incorporating unique molecular identifiers. TCRdb reanalysed the PCR reads using MiXCR and keeps one entry per CDR3 protein. Among around 700,000 distinct CDR3 sequences, around 14% were seen once, and the ten largest hold roughly 0.77%. The material was PBMCs, obtained before TCRalphabeta/CD19-depleted stem cell transplant. The source of these receptors is a girl aged 2-10 years with congenital amegakaryocytic thrombocytopenia, due to receive a stem cell transplant.

The table lists this clonotype with a few counts. The chain employs TRBV7-9 and TRBJ2-1, with D unresolved. The germline V and J ends were trimmed by 11 bases and 2 bases, with 16 bases remaining between them. The CDR3 consists of 14 residues. Germline CDR1 and CDR2: SEHNR and FQNEAQ (reference sequence). This CDR3 reads CAVGLSQTYNEQFF. CDR3 in DNA: TGTGCCGTCGGTTTGTCCCAAACCTACAATGAGCAGTTCTTC.

This rearrangement joins TRBV7-6 to TRBJ2-2; D remains ambiguous. CDR1 and CDR2 from the germline V gene are SGHVS and FNYEAQ. V was pared by 5 bases and J by 4 bases, with 14 bases between. This CDR3 has 15 residues. Written as DNA, the CDR3 is TGTGCCAGCAGCCTAGGAAGGGCCACCACCGGGGAGCTGTTTTTT. The encoded protein is CASSLGRATTGELFF.

This clonotype was seen a few times. A read error may produce the germline difference seen at one junction end. This chain joins TRBV27 and TRBJ2-7, with 10 bases lining up with TRBD2. Germline V gene data show CDR1 as MNHEY and CDR2 as SMNVEV (reference sequence). CDR3 length equals 15 residues. The CDR3 region is CASSFRTSGSSEQYF. CDR3 in DNA: TGTGCCAGCAGTTTCCGGACTAGCGGATCCTCCGAGCAGTACTTC.

The V gene is TRBV21-1, the J gene TRBJ2-3; whether TRBD2, the table's D call, matches the DNA was not checked. TRBV21-1 is a pseudogene. The CDR3 totals 18 residues. This chain's CDR3 is CASSKGRAESPSTDTQYF. CDR3 coding DNA: TGTGCCAGCAGCAAAGGAAGAGCAGAGTCCCCTAGCACAGATACGCAGTATTTT.

This clonotype appeared many times. The chain is built from TRBV20-1 and TRBJ1-2; unclear D gene. This CDR3 comprises 10 residues. The ends were cut back, 3 bases at V and 6 bases at J, with 5 bases in the middle. The V gene's germline CDR1 is DFQATT and CDR2 SNEGSKA (reference sequence). This chain's CDR3 is CSARADGYTF. In nucleotides, the CDR3 is TGCAGTGCTAGGGCGGATGGCTACACCTTC.

The sample holds a few counts of this clonotype. V and J are TRBV5-5 and TRBJ2-7; TRBD2 agrees at 7 bases. Trimming cost V 1 base and J 4 bases; bases outside gene matches: 17. The CDR3 consists of 18 residues. Germline V gene lookup returns CDR1 SGHKS and CDR2 YYEKEE (reference sequence). CDR3 nucleotide sequence: TGTGCCAGCAGCTTGAGCGCAGCCGGGACTACACTCTATTACGAGCAGTACTTC. This encodes CASSLSAAGTTLYYEQYF.

This clonotype was seen repeatedly, ten times or more. This chain joins TRBV6-5 and TRBJ1-1; a weak D match, TRBD1 (6 bases). Trimming removed 0 bases at V and 1 base at J, with 9 bases between. This CDR3 comprises 15 residues. Germline values: CDR1 MNHEY, CDR2 SVGAGI. CDR3 sequence reads: CASSYSGGANTEAFF. In DNA form, the CDR3 reads TGTGCCAGCAGTTACTCTGGGGGGGCGAACACTGAAGCTTTCTTT.

A few counts support this clonotype. V is TRBV3-1 and J is TRBJ2-3, with 8 bases lining up with TRBD2. Per germline, CDR1 LGHDT and CDR2 YNNKEL (reference sequence). V was clipped by 4 bases and J by 8 bases; unmatched bases: 20. The CDR3 totals 18 residues. The CDR3 DNA reads as TGTGCCAGCAGCCCCCCCGGACTAGCAGGAGTACACACGGTTACGCAGTATTTT. Translation: CASSPPGLAGVHTVTQYF.

This clonotype was seen ten or more times. This chain links TRBV6-1 with TRBJ2-4; TRBD2 aligns across 8 bases. This CDR3 has 15 residues. Germline CDR1 MNHNS, CDR2 SASEGT. The junction had 10 bases not matched to a gene; V was cut back by 6 bases and J by 6 bases. Written as DNA, the CDR3 is TGTGCCAGCAGCCCTCTCCAGCGGGAGAGAAACATTCAGTACTTC. Its translation is CASSPLQRERNIQYF.

Many counts were recorded for this clonotype. The chain is built from TRBV2 and TRBJ2-7, with TRBD2 identical over 14 bases. Germline V lookup: CDR1 SNHLY, CDR2 FYNNEI. Losses at the gene ends were 6 bases for V and 8 bases for J; bases not matched to a gene: 15. The CDR3 contains 17 residues. CDR3 loop: CASRHRLAGGTLGQQYF. For the CDR3, the DNA is TGTGCCAGCAGACACCGACTAGCGGGAGGGACGCTTGGCCAGCAGTACTTC.

This clonotype was seen more than once but under ten times. The V call is TRBV7-3, the J call TRBJ2-1, with D perhaps TRBD1 or TRBD2 (5 bases each). CDR1 is SGHTA and CDR2 is FQGTGA in the germline V gene. The CDR3 is made up of 16 amino acids. Trimming stripped 0 bases from V and 4 bases from J, with 13 bases between. The CDR3 DNA sequence: TGTGCCAGCAGCTTAACCCCCGGGACCCCGTACAATGAGCAGTTCTTC. Protein sequence: CASSLTPGTPYNEQFF.

This chain uses TRBV27 with TRBJ2-7, with 8 bases fitting TRBD1. The CDR3 length is 17 residues. The junction had 18 bases not matched to a gene; V was cut back by 5 bases and J by 6 bases. The germline V gene encodes CDR1 MNHEY and CDR2 SMNVEV (reference sequence). The CDR3 is CASSILHSTGASVEQYF. DNA for the CDR3: TGTGCCAGCAGTATCCTCCACTCGACAGGGGCTAGCGTCGAGCAGTACTTC.

This clonotype was seen many times. The V call is TRBV5-1, the J call TRBJ1-2, with a weak D call TRBD1 (5 bases). The CDR3 length is 15 residues. Trimming removed 4 bases from V and 8 bases from J, with 21 bases in between. Germline loops: CDR1 SGHRS, CDR2 YFSETQ. The CDR3 coding sequence is TGCGCCAGCAGCCGCTGGGACCGGCGATATGACGGCTACACCTTC. It is translated as CASSRWDRRYDGYTF. Looking up the rest from reference TRBV5-1 and TRBJ1-2 gives the full variable domain: KAGVTQTPRYLIKTRGQQVTLSCSPISGHRSVSWYQQTPGQGLQFLFEYFSETQRNKGNFPGRFSGRQFSNSRSEMNVSTLELGDSALYLCASSRWDRRYDGYTFGSGTRLTVV.

This clonotype was counted at least ten times. The chain couples TRBV5-1 to TRBJ2-2; tentative D call: TRBD2 (6 bases). CDR1 and CDR2 (germline): SGHRS, YFSETQ. V was trimmed by 3 bases and J by 1 base, leaving 10 bases between them. The CDR3 is 15 residues long. The chain's CDR3 is CASSSAGRNTGELFF. In nucleotides, the CDR3 is TGCGCCAGCAGCTCGGCGGGGAGGAACACCGGGGAGCTGTTTTTT. Using reference TRBV5-1 and TRBJ2-2 for the parts outside the CDR3, the full variable domain is KAGVTQTPRYLIKTRGQQVTLSCSPISGHRSVSWYQQTPGQGLQFLFEYFSETQRNKGNFPGRFSGRQFSNSRSEMNVSTLELGDSALYLCASSSAGRNTGELFFGEGSRLTVL.

A note on this clonotype: This may stem from a read error, because a much larger clone lies one nucleotide away. V is TRBV5-1 and J is TRBJ2-2; 7 positions match TRBD1. The CDR3 has 15 residues. Per the germline V gene, CDR1 is SGHRS and CDR2 is YFSETQ. V dropped 4 bases and J dropped 5; count of bases not matched to a gene: 8. The CDR3 loop reads CASSPTTGNTGELFF. The DNA for the CDR3 is TGCGCCAGCAGCCCTACGACAGGGAATACCGGGGAGCTGTTTTTT. The complete variable domain, with remaining parts taken from reference TRBV5-1 and TRBJ2-2, reads KAGVTQTPRYLIKTRGQQVTLSCSPISGHRSVSWYQQTPGQGLQFLFEYFSETQRNKGNFPGRFSGRQFSNSRSEMNVSTLELGDSALYLCASSPTTGNTGELFFGEGSRLTVL.

The gene calls are TRBV5-1 and TRBJ2-7; 12 nucleotides match TRBD2. Germline CDR1 reads SGHRS; CDR2 reads YFSETQ. The CDR3 has 14 residues. V shed 6 bases, J shed 4 bases, and the junction held 5 bases outside the gene matches. The CDR3 spells CASKPGTSGYEQYF. CDR3 coding DNA: TGCGCCAGCAAACCAGGGACTAGCGGGTACGAGCAGTACTTC. Filled out from reference TRBV5-1 and TRBJ2-7, the complete variable domain reads KAGVTQTPRYLIKTRGQQVTLSCSPISGHRSVSWYQQTPGQGLQFLFEYFSETQRNKGNFPGRFSGRQFSNSRSEMNVSTLELGDSALYLCASKPGTSGYEQYFGPGTRLTVT.

This clonotype was seen more than once but under ten times. J is TRBJ2-4 and V is TRBV28, with 9 bases fitting TRBD1. CDR3 length: 15 residues. The trim removed 6 bases at V and 1 base at J, leaving 4 bases unmatched. Germline V gene lookup returns CDR1 MDHEN and CDR2 SYDVKM. This CDR3 reads CASSRQGVAKNIQYF. DNA for the CDR3: TGTGCCAGCAGCCGACAGGGGGTGGCCAAAAACATTCAGTACTTC.

This clonotype appeared a few times. The gene calls are TRBV5-1 and TRBJ1-2; maybe TRBD1 (6 bases). The CDR3 totals 15 residues. The germline V gene encodes CDR1 SGHRS and CDR2 YFSETQ. Trimming stripped 0 bases from V and 4 bases from J, with 13 bases between. CDR3 sequence (DNA): TGCGCCAGCAGCTTGGACCCGACAGGTTCCTATGGCTACACCTTC. It encodes CASSLDPTGSYGYTF.

This clonotype has more than one count but fewer than ten. V and J are TRBV29-1 and TRBJ1-5; 10 bases match TRBD1. The CDR3 is 12 residues long. After removal of 6 bases from V and 7 bases from J, the junction contained 3 bases not matched to a gene. From germline, CDR1 is SQVTM and CDR2 ANQGSEA. The CDR3 protein is CSVGTGEQPQHF. The CDR3 DNA sequence: TGCAGCGTGGGGACAGGGGAGCAGCCCCAGCATTTT.

This clonotype was observed at least ten times. The chain recombines TRBV20-1 with TRBJ2-5; 11 nucleotides line up with TRBD2. The trim removed 1 base at V and 3 bases at J, leaving 1 base unmatched. The CDR3 loop spans 14 amino acids. Germline-derived CDR1 and CDR2 are DFQATT and SNEGSKA (reference sequence). The CDR3 DNA is TGCAGTGCTAGAGGGGGACTAGCGGAAGAGACCCAGTACTTC. It yields the protein CSARGGLAEETQYF.

The gene calls are TRBV4-1 and TRBJ2-7; 11 positions agree with TRBD2. Germline loops: CDR1 MGHRA, CDR2 YSYEKL. This CDR3 contains 16 residues. The trim removed 1 base at V and 7 bases at J, leaving 9 bases unmatched. The CDR3: CASSQVLVLAGGEQYF. For the CDR3, the DNA is TGCGCCAGCAGCCAAGTTTTGGTGCTAGCGGGAGGTGAGCAGTACTTC.

To note about this clonotype: A read error is possible here, since a much larger clone lies one base away. This rearrangement joins TRBV5-1 to TRBJ2-5; D call uncertain. CDR3 size: 15 residues. Germline CDR1 SGHRS, CDR2 YFSETQ. This CDR3 reads CASGLDVTVQETQYF. In DNA, the CDR3 is TGCGCCAGCGGCTTGGATGTCACGGTCCAAGAGACCCAGTACTTC.

This clonotype was seen more than once but under ten times. The chain carries TRBV5-1 and TRBJ1-1; D is undetermined. The CDR3 spans 13 residues. V dropped 2 bases and J dropped 4 bases, with 9 bases sitting between them. Germline CDR1 is SGHRS and CDR2 is YFSETQ. The CDR3 nucleotides read TGCGCCAGCAGCTTCCGGATTCGCACTGAAGCTTTCTTT. Translated, it gives CASSFRIRTEAFF. Variable domain in full (rest from reference TRBV5-1 and TRBJ1-1): KAGVTQTPRYLIKTRGQQVTLSCSPISGHRSVSWYQQTPGQGLQFLFEYFSETQRNKGNFPGRFSGRQFSNSRSEMNVSTLELGDSALYLCASSFRIRTEAFFGQGTRLTVV.